This record concerns one T cell receptor beta chain sequence. Its specific antigen is unknown. No base quality values were provided; no much bigger clone lies one nucleotide off. The CDR3 runs 13 amino acids, cysteine and phenylalanine included. The kept DNA is CDR3 alone, 39 bases in frame from the first base. Looking up the germline V gene yields CDR1 SQVTM and CDR2 ANQGSEA. Deletion took 0 bases off V and 0 bases off J, with a span of 5 bases between the germline ends. These data are taken from a study of T cell changes during pregnancy in multiple sclerosis (dated by TCRdb to between 2018 and 2021). Regarding the study in general: In women with multiple sclerosis, the researchers looked at how the T cell repertoire shifted as pregnancy progressed.

The library was made by the immunoSEQ multiplex PCR assay. TCRdb provides this immuneACCESS table in a form limited to in-frame rearrangements. Some clones are lacking; in checked studies, under half of them reflect an unresolved V gene, and why the rest are absent is not known. For this sample the table gives approximately 120,000 clones, of which approximately 96% were detected only once. The ten largest clones capture 0.44% of the sample. This specimen was peripheral blood, taken after pregnancy. Recombination connected TRBV29-1 to TRBJ2-5, with the D gene uncertain. The TCR originated in a female donor with multiple sclerosis, enrolled in a pregnancy study. The CDR3 loop reads CSVEDNYQETQYF. The sequenced DNA: TGCAGCGTTGAAGATAACTACCAAGAGACCCAGTACTTC.